This TCR beta chain was identified in a study of cytomegalovirus exposure and HLA in healthy donors. This clone was seen only a few times. Researchers ran the PCR with 60 Vbeta and 13 Jbeta primers. Sequencing was performed with immunoSEQ multiplex PCR; in TCRdb, only in-frame clones are kept and a portion is missing. The table shows 95,000 to 100,000 clones, with 60% to 75% occurring only once. Material for sequencing was PBMCs. The sequence came from a woman aged 40 to 55 in good health and CMV-seronegative.

CDR3 bases: TGCGCCAGCAGTGATAATAGCGGGAGAGATGAGCAGTTCTTC. Protein sequence: CASSDNSGRDEQFF. The rearrangement joins TRBV10-1 to TRBJ2-1; 9 bases are a match to TRBD2. The germline gives CDR1 WNHNN, CDR2 SYGVQD (reference sequence). V trimming: 3 bases; J trimming: 8 bases; junction bases outside the gene matches: 5. The CDR3 has 14 amino acids.